This TCR beta chain came from a study of beta chain features in type 1 diabetes. Overall study context: The number of sorted cells examined across all samples was under 130,000,000.

The entirety of the isolated RNA underwent reverse transcription, so expressed TCRB transcripts were sequenced. Measured with immunoSEQ multiplex PCR; TCRdb has only the in-frame clones, and not every one. Of around 14,000 clones in the sample, 76% were seen once. In its sample, this clone was seen a few times. As yet, its antigen is unknown. Whole-study findings and limits: All four CD4+ subsets of Type 1 diabetes patients contained TCRB CDR3s that were moderately but significantly shorter. Over-representation of high TCR-expressing cells was a possible consequence of cDNA sequencing.

The CDR3 is made up of 15 amino acids. Trimming pared 4 bases from V and 2 bases from J, leaving 14 bases between. The germline V gene has CDR1 MDHEN and CDR2 SYDVKM. This sequence joins TRBV28 and TRBJ1-1, with D possibly being TRBD1 (6 bases). The sequenced sample was stem cell memory CD4+ T cells from blood. The receptor comes from a woman aged 18-29 years with type 1 diabetes. In DNA, the CDR3 is TGTGCCAGCAGTTCTGGGGGACACCAAAACACTGAAGCTTTCTTT. Its translation is CASSSGGHQNTEAFF.